The TCR beta chain described here comes from a study of T cell responses to AZD1222 COVID-19 vaccine. CDR3 size: 16 residues. With V trimmed by 5 bases and J by 4 bases, 11 bases remained unmatched. The germline V gene has CDR1 LGHNT and CDR2 FRNRAP. Clones were sequenced by immunoSEQ multiplex PCR, and TCRdb holds only the in-frame ones, with some missing. Of about 120,000 clones detected, about 89% appear once; the ten largest clones hold about 7.1%. The material sequenced was peripheral blood, taken 28 days after the second AZD1222 dose. The sequence was obtained from an adult who received the AZD1222 COVID-19 vaccine. This chain joins TRBV12-5 and TRBJ1-5, with 7 bases aligning to TRBD1. The CDR3 DNA follows: TGTGCTAGTGGTCCACTCTCAGGGGGAGGGAATCAGCCCCAGCATTTT. It encodes CASGPLSGGGNQPQHF.